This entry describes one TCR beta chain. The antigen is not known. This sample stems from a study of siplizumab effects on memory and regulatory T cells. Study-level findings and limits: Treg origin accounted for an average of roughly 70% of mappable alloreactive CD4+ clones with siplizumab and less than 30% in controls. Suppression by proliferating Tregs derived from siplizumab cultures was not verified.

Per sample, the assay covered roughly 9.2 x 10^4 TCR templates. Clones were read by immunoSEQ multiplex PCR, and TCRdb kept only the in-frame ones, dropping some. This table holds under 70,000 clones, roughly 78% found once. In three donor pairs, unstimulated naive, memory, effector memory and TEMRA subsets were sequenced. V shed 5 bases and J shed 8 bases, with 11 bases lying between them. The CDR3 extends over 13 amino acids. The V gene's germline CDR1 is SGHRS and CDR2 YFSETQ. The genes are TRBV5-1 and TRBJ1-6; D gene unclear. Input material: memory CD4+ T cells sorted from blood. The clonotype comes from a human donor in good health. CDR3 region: CASRTTSDSPLHF. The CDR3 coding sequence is TGCGCCAGCAGGACGACCTCTGATTCACCCCTCCACTTT.